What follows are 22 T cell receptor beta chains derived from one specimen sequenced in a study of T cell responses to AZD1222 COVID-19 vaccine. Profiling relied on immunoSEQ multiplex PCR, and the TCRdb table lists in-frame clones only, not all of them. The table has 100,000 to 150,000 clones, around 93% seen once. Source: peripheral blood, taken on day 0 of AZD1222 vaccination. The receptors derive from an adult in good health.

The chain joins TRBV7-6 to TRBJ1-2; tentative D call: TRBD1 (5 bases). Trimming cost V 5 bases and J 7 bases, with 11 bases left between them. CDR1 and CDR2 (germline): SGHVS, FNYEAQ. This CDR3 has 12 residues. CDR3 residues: CASSGGGAGYTF. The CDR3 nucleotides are TGTGCCAGCAGCGGGGGGGGAGCTGGCTACACCTTC.

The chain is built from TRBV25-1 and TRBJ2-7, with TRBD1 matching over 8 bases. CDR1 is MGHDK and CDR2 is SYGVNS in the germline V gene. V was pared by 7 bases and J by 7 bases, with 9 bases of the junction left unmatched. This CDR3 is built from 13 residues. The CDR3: CASKLGQGQEQYF. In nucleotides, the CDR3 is TGTGCCAGCAAACTTGGACAGGGACAAGAGCAGTACTTC.

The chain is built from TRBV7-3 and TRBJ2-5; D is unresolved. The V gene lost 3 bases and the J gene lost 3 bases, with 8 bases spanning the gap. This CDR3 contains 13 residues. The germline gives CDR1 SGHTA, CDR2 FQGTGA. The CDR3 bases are TGTGCCAGCAGCTTCTCGGTAGAAGAGACCCAGTACTTC. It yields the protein CASSFSVEETQYF.

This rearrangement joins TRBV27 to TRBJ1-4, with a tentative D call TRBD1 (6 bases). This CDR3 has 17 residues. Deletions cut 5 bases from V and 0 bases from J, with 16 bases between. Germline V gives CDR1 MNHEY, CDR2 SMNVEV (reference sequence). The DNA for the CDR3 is TGTGCCAGCAGTCGAAAACAGGGTTCTGCAACTAATGAAAAACTGTTTTTT. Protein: CASSRKQGSATNEKLFF.

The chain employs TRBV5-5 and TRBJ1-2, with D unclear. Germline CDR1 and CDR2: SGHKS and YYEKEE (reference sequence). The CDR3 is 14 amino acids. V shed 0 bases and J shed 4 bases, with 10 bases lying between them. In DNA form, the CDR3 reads TGTGCCAGCAGCTTGGACCTGGCCCCCTATGGCTACACCTTC. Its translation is CASSLDLAPYGYTF.

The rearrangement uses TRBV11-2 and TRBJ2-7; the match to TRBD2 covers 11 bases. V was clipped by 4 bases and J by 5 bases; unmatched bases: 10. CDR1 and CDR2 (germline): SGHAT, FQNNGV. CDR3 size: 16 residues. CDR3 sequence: CASSSLAGGIKNEQYF. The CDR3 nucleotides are TGTGCCAGCAGCTCCTTAGCGGGGGGGATTAAAAACGAGCAGTACTTC.

The CDR3 protein is CSASTTGTGGEYEQYF. CDR3 DNA: TGCAGTGCTAGTACGACCGGGACAGGGGGCGAATACGAGCAGTACTTC. The genes are TRBV20-1 and TRBJ2-7; 12 bases agree with TRBD1. CDR3 length: 16 amino acids. V dropped 3 bases and J dropped 4; count of bases not matched to a gene: 10. Germline assignment: CDR1 DFQATT and CDR2 SNEGSKA (reference sequence).

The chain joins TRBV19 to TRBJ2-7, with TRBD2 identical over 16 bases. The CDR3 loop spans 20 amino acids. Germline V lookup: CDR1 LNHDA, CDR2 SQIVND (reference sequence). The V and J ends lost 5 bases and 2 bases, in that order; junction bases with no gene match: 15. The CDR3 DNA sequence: TGTGCCAGTAGTTCAACGTCGTCGGGACTAGCGGGAGGGAGACCCTACGAGCAGTACTTC. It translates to CASSSTSSGLAGGRPYEQYF. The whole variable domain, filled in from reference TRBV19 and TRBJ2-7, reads DGGITQSPKYLFRKEGQNVTLSCEQNLNHDAMYWYRQDPGQGLRLIYYSQIVNDFQKGDIAEGYSVSREKKESFPLTVTSAQKNPTAFYLCASSSTSSGLAGGRPYEQYFGPGTRLTVT.

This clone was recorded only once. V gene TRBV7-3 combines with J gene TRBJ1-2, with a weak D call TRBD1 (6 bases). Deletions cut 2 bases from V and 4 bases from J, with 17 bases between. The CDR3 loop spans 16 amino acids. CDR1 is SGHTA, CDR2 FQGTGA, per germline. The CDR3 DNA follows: TGTGCCAGCAGCTTAGGGGGCCTCCTCGACAGCTATGGCTACACCTTC. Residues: CASSLGGLLDSYGYTF.

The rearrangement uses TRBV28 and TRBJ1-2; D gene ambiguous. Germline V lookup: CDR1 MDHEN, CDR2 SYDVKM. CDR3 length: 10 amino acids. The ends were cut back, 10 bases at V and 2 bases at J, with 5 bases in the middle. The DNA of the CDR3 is TGTGCCACCTGGAACTATGGCTACACCTTC. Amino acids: CATWNYGYTF.

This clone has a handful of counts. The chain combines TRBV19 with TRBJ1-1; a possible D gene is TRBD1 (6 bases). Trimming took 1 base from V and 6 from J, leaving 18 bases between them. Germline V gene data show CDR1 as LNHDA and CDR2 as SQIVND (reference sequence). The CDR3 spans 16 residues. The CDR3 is CASSIVNREGTSEAFF. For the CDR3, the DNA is TGTGCCAGTAGTATAGTCAACAGGGAAGGGACCTCTGAAGCTTTCTTT.

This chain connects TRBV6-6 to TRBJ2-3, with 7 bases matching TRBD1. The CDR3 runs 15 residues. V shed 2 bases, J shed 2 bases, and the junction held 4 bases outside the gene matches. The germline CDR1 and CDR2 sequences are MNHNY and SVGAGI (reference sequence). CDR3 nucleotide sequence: TGTGCCAGCAGTTACATGGGACAGTCCACAGATACGCAGTATTTT. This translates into CASSYMGQSTDTQYF.

CDR3 DNA: TGTGCCAGTAGTACCAGGACTAGCTTGCGTGGCGGGGAGCTGTTTTTT. This codes for CASSTRTSLRGGELFF. The chain uses TRBV19 and TRBJ2-2, with 8 bases matching TRBD2. The CDR3 extends over 16 amino acids. V dropped 4 bases and J dropped 7; count of bases not matched to a gene: 11. Germline CDR1 is LNHDA and CDR2 is SQIVND (reference sequence).

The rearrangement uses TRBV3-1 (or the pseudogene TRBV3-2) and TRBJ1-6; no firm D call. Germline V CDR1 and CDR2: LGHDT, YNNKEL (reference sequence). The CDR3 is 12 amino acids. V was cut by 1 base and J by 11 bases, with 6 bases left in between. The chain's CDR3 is CASSQAQTPLHF. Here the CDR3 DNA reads TGTGCCAGCAGCCAAGCCCAGACACCCCTCCACTTT.

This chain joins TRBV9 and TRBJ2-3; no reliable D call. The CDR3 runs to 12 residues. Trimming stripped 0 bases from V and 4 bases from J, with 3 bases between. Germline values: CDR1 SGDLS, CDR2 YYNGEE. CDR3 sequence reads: CASSVGADTQYF. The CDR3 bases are TGTGCCAGCAGCGTAGGGGCAGATACGCAGTATTTT.

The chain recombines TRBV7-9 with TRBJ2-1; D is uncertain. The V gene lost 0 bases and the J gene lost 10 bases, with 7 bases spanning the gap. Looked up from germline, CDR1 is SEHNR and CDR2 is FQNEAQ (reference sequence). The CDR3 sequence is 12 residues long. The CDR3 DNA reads TGTGCCAGCAGCTTAGCGGTAAGAGAGCAGTTCTTC. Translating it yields CASSLAVREQFF.

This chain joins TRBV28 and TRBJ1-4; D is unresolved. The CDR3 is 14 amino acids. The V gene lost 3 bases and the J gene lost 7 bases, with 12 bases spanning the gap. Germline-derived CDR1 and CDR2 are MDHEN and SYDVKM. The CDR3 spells CASSLPGSGEKLFF. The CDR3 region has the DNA TGTGCCAGCAGTTTGCCCGGCTCCGGTGAAAAACTGTTTTTT.

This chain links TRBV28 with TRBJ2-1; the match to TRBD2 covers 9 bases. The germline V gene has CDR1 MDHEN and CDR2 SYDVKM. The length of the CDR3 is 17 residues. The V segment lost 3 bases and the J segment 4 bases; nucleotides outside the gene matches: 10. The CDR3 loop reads CASSFLRSGRWYNEQFF. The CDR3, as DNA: TGTGCCAGCAGTTTCTTGCGTAGCGGGAGATGGTACAATGAGCAGTTCTTC. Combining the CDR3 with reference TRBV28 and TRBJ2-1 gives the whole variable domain DVKVTQSSRYLVKRTGEKVFLECVQDMDHENMFWYRQDPGLGLRLIYFSYDVKMKEKGDIPEGYSVSREKKERFSLILESASTNQTSMYLCASSFLRSGRWYNEQFFGPGTRLTVL.

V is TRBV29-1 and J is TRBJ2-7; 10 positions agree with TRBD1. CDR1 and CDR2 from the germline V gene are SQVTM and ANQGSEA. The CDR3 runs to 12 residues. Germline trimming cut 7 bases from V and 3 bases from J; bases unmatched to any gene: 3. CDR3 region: CSAGQGSYEQYF. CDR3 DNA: TGCAGCGCGGGACAGGGGAGCTACGAGCAGTACTTC.

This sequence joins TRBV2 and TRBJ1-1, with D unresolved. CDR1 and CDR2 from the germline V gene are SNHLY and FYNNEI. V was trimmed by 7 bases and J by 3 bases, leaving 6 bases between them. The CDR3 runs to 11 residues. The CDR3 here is CASTWYTEAFF. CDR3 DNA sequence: TGTGCCAGCACGTGGTACACTGAAGCTTTCTTT.

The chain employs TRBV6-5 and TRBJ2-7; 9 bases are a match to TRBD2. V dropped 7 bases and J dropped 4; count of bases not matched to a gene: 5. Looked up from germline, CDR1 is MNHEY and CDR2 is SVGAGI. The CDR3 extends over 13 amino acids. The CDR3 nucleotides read TGTGCCAGCATGCTAGCGGGACCTTACGAGCAGTACTTC. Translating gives CASMLAGPYEQYF.

CDR3 sequence: CASSLSGGQAPRHF. In nucleotides, the CDR3 is TGTGCCAGCAGTTTATCAGGGGGACAGGCTCCAAGGCATTTT. The chain couples TRBV27 to TRBJ1-5; 8 bases line up with TRBD1. The CDR3 contains 14 residues. Unmatched junction bases numbered 10, after V lost 0 bases and J lost 15 bases. Germline CDR1 reads MNHEY; CDR2 reads SMNVEV (reference sequence).